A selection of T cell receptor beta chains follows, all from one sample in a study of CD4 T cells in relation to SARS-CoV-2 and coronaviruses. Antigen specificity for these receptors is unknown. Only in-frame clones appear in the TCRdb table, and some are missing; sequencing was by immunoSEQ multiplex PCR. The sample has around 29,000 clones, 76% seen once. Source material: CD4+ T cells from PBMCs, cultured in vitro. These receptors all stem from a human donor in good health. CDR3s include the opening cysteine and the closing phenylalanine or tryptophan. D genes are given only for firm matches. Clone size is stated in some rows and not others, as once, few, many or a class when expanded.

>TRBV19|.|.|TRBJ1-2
TGTGCCAGTAGTCCGGAAACAAACTATGGCTACACCTTC
CASSPETNYGYTF
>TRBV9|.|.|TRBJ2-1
TGTGCCAGCAGCGAAACTAGCCAAGTAGGTAATGAGCAGTTCTTC
CASSETSQVGNEQFF
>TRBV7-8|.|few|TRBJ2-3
TGTGCCAGCAGCTTCACGCGCACAGATACGCAGTATTTT
CASSFTRTDTQYF
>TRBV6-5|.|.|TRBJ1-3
TGTGCCAGCAGTTACTCGACAGGAGCCTCTGGAAACACCATATATTTT
CASSYSTGASGNTIYF
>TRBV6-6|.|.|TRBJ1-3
TGTGCCAGCAGTTCTCCGTCGTCCGGAAACACCATATATTTT
CASSSPSSGNTIYF
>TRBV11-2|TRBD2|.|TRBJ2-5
TGTGCCAGCAGCGTCGGGACTAGCGGGTTCGGAGAGACCCAGTACTTC
CASSVGTSGFGETQYF
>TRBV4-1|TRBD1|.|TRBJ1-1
TGCGCCAGCAGCCAAGCGTACAGGGGGCGGACTGAAGCTTTCTTT
CASSQAYRGRTEAFF
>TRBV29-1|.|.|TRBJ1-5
TGCAGCGTTGGGCTAGGAGGGACCCAGCATTTT
CSVGLGGTQHF
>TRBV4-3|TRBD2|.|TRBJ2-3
TGCGCCAGCAGCCAAGAGCCCCCGGGGGGGCCGGGCACAGATACGCAGTATTTT
CASSQEPPGGPGTDTQYF
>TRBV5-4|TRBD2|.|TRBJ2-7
TGTGCCAGCAGCAAGACTAGCGGGAGTTGGGACGAGCAGTACTTC
CASSKTSGSWDEQYF
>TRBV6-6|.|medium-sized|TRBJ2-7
TGTGCCAGCAGGTGGGGAGCAGGGAACTACGAGCAGTACTTC
CASRWGAGNYEQYF
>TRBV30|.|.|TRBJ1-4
TGTGCCTGGGGGTGGCAGGACACAACTAATGAAAAACTGTTTTTT
CAWGWQDTTNEKLFF
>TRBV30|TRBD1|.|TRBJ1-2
TGTGCCGGTACAGGGGGGAGATCCTATGGCTACACCTTC
CAGTGGRSYGYTF
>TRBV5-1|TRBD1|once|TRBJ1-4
TGCGCCAGCAGCACCGGACAGGACGTCGAAAAACTGTTTTTT
CASSTGQDVEKLFF
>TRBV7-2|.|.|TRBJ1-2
TGTGCCAGCAGCTTCCAGGGCGGCTCCTATGGCTACACCTTC
CASSFQGGSYGYTF
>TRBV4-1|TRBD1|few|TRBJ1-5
TGCGCCAGCAGCCAAGAAAGTCAGGGGGGGCAGCAGCCCCAGCATTTT
CASSQESQGGQQPQHF